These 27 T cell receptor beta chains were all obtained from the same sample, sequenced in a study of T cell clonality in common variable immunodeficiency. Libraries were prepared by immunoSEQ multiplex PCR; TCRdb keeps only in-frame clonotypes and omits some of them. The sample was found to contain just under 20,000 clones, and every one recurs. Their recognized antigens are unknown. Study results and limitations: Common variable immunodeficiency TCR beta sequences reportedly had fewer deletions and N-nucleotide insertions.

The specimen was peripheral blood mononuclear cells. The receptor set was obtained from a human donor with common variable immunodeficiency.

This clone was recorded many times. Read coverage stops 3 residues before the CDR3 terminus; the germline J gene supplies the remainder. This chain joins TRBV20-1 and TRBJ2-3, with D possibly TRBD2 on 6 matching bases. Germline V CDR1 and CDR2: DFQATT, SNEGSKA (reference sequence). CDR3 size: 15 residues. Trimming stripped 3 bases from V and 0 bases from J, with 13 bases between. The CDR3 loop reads CSARRPGTSTDTQYF. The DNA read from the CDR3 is TGCAGTGCTAGGCGACCCGGGACTAGCACAGATACG.

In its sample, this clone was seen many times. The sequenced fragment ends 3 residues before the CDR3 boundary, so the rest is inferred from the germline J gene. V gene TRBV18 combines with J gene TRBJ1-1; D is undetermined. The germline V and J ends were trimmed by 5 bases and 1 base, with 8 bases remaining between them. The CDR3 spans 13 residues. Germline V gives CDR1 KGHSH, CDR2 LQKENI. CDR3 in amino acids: CASSGQRNTEAFF. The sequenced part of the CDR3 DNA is TGTGCCAGCTCAGGGCAGAGGAACACTGAA.

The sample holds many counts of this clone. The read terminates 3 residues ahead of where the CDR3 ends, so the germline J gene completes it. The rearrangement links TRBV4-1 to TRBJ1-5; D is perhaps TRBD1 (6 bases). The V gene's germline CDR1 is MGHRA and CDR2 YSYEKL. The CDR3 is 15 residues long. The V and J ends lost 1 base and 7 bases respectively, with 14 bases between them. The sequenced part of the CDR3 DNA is TGCGCCAGCAGCCAAGGATCAGGGGATTTCCAGCCC. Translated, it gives CASSQGSGDFQP. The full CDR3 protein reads CASSQGSGDFQPQHF.

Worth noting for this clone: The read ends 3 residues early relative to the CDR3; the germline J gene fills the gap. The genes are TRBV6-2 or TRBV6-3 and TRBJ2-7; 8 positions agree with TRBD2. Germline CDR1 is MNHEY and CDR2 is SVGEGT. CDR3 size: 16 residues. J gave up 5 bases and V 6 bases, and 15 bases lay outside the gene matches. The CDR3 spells CASRQSGSIGSNEQYF. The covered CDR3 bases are TGTGCCAGCAGACAAAGCGGGAGTATCGGTAGCAACGAG.

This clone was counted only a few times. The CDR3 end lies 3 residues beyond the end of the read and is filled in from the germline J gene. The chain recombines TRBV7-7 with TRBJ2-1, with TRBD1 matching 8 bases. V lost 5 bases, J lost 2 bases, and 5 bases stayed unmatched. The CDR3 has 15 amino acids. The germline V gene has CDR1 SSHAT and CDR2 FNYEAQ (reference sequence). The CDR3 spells CASSRQGSAYNEQFF. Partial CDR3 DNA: TGTGCCAGCAGCCGACAGGGGAGCGCCTACAATGAG. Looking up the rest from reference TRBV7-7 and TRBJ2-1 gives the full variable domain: GAGVSQSPRYKVTKRGQDVTLRCDPISSHATLYWYQQALGQGPEFLTYFNYEAQPDKSGLPSDRFSAERPEGSISTLTIQRTEQRDSAMYRCASSRQGSAYNEQFFGPGTRLTVL.

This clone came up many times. The CDR3 is CSARGSSSGRYNEQFF. The covered CDR3 bases are TGCAGTGCTAGAGGATCTTCCAGCGGACGCTACAATGAG. This rearrangement joins TRBV20-1 to TRBJ2-1; D may be TRBD2 (5 bases). With the read ending 3 residues before the CDR3 end, the germline J gene is used to fill in that end. Germline CDR1 is DFQATT and CDR2 is SNEGSKA (reference sequence). V lost 1 base, J lost 3 bases, and 16 bases lay in between. The CDR3 consists of 16 residues.

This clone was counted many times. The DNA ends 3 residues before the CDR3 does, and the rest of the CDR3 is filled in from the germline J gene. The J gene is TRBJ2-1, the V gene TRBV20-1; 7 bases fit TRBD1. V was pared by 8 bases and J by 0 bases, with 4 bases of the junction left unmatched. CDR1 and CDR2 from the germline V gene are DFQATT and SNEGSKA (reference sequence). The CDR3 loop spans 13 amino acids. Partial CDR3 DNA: TGCAGTCCCCCAGGGGGCTCCTACAATGAG. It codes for CSPPGGSYNE. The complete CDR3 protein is CSPPGGSYNEQFF.

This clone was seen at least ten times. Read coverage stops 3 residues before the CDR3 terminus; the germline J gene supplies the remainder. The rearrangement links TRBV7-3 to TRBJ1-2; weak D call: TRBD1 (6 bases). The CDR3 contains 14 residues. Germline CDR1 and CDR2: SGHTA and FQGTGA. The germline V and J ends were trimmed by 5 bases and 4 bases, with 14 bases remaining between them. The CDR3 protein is CASSPIQGGYGYTF. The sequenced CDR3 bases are TGTGCCAGCAGCCCCATACAGGGCGGCTATGGC.

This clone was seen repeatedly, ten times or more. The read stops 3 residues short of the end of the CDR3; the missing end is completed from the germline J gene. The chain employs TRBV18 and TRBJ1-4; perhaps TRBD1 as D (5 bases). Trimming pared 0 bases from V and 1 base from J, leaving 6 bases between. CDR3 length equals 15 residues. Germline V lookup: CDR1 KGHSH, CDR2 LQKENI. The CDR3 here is CASSPPGGTNEKLFF. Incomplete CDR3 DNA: TGTGCCAGCTCACCACCGGGGGGAACTAATGAAAAA.

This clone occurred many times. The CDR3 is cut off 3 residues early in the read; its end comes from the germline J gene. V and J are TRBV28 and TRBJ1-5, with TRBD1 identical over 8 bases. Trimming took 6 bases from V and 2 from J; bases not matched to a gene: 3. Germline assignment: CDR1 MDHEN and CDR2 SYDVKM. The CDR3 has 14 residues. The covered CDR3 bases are TGTGCCAGCAGCCAGGGGGCTCGCAATCAGCCC. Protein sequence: CASSQGARNQP. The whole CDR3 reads CASSQGARNQPQHF.

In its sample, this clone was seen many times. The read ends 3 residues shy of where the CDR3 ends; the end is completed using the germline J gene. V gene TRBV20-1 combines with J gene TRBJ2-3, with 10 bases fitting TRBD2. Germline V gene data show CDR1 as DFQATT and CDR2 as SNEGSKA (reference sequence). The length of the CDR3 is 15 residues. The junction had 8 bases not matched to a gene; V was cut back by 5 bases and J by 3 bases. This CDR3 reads CSAGLAGDRTDTQYF. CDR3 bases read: TGCAGTGCTGGGCTAGCGGGAGATAGGACAGATACG.

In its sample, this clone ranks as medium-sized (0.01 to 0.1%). CDR3 protein: CASSQDQLAGGYNEQFF. The CDR3 bases that were read are TGCGCCAGCAGCCAAGATCAGCTAGCGGGAGGGTACAATGAG. This sequence joins TRBV4-1 and TRBJ2-1, with 12 nucleotides matching TRBD2. The read terminates 3 residues before the CDR3 end, so the remaining end is supplied by the germline J gene. CDR3 length: 17 residues. V lost 0 bases, J lost 4 bases, and 4 bases stayed unmatched. Germline-derived CDR1 and CDR2 are MGHRA and YSYEKL.

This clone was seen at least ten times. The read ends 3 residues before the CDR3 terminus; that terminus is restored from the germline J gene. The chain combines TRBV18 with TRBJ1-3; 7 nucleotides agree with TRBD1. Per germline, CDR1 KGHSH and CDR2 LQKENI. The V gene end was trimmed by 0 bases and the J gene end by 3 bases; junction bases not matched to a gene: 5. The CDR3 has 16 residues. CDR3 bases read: TGTGCCAGCTCACCACCCACAGGGGTGGGTGGAAACACC. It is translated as CASSPPTGVGGNT. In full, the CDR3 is CASSPPTGVGGNTIYF.

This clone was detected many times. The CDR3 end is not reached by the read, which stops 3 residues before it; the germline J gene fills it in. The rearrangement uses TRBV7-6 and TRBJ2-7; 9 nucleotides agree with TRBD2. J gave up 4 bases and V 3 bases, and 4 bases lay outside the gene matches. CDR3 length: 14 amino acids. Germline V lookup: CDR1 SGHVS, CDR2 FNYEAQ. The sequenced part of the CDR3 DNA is TGTGCCAGCAGCTTTAGCGGGAGTTTATACGAG. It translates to CASSFSGSLYE. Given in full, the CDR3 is CASSFSGSLYEQYF.

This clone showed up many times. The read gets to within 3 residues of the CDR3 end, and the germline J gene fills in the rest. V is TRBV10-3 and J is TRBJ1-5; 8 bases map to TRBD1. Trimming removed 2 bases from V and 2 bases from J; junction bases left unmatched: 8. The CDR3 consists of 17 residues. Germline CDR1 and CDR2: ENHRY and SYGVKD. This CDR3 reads CAISEGGQGFGNQPQHF. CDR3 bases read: TGTGCCATCAGTGAGGGAGGACAGGGCTTCGGCAATCAGCCC.

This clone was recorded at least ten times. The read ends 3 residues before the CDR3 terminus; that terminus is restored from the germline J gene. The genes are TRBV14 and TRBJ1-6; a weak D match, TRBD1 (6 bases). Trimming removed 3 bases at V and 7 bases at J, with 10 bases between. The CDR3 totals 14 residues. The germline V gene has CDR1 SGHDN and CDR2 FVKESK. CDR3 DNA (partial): TGTGCCAGCAGCCAGGGGGCGCGGAATTCACCC. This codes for CASSQGARNSP. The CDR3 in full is CASSQGARNSPLHF.

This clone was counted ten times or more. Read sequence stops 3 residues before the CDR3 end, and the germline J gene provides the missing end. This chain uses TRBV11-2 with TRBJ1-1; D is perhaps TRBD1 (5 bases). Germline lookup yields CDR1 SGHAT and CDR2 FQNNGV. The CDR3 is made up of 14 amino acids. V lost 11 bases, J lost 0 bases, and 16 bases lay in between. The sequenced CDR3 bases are TGTGCCGGAGGGTTGGGAGGGGTGAACACTGAA. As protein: CAGGLGGVNTE. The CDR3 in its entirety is CAGGLGGVNTEAFF.

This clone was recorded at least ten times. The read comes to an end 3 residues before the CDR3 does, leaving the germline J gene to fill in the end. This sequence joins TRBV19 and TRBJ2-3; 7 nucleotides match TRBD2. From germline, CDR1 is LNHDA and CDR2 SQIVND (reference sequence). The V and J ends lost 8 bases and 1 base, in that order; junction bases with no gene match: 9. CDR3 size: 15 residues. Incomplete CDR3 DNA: TGTGCCAGTGGTAATTCTGCGGGAGGCACAGATACG. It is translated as CASGNSAGGTDT. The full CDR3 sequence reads CASGNSAGGTDTQYF.

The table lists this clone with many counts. The CDR3 reads CASRGTGRSLDTGELFF. The CDR3 bases that were read are TGCGCCAGCAGAGGGACAGGTAGGTCTCTCGACACCGGGGAG. V usage is TRBV10-1 and J usage is TRBJ2-2; 8 bases agree with TRBD1. The read finishes 3 residues shy of the CDR3 end, and the germline J gene is used to complete it. Germline CDR1 is WNHNN and CDR2 is SYGVQD (reference sequence). CDR3 length: 17 residues. V was clipped by 6 bases and J by 3 bases; unmatched bases: 12.

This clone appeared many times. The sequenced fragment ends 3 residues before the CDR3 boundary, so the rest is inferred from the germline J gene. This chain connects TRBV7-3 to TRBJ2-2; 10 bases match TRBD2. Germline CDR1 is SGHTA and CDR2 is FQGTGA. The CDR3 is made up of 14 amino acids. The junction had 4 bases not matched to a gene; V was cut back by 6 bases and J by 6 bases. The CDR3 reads CASSSGLASGELFF. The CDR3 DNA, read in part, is TGTGCCAGCAGTTCGGGACTAGCGTCCGGGGAG.

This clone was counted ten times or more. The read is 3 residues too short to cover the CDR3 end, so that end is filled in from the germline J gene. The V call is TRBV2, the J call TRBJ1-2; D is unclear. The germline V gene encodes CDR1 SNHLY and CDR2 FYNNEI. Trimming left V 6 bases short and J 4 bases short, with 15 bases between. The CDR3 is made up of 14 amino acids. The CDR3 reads CASRGRGGSYGYTF. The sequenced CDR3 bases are TGTGCCAGCAGAGGTCGGGGAGGGTCCTATGGC.

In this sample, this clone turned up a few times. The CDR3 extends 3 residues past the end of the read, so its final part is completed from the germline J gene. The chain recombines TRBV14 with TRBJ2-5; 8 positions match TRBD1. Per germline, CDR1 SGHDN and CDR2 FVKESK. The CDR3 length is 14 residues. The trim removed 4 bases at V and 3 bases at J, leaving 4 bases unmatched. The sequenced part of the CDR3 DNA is TGTGCCAGCAGCCTACGACAGGGGAAAGAGACC. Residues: CASSLRQGKET. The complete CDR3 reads CASSLRQGKETQYF.

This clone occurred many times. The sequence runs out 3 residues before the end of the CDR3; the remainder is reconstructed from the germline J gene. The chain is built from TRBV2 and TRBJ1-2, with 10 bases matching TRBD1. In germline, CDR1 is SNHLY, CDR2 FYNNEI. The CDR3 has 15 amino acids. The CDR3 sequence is CASNRRDRGQGGYTF. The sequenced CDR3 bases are TGTGCCAGCAACCGCCGGGACAGGGGACAAGGCGGC.

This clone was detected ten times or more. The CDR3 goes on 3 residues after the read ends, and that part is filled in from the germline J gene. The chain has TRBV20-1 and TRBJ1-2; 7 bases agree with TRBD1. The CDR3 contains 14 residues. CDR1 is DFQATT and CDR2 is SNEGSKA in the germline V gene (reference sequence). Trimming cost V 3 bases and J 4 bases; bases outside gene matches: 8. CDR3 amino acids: CSASVQGDSYGYTF. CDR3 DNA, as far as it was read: TGCAGTGCTAGCGTTCAGGGGGATAGCTATGGC.

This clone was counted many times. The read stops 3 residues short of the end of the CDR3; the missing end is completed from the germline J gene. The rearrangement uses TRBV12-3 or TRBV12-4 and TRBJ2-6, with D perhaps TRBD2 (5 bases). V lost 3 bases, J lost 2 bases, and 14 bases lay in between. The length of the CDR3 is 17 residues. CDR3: CASSFYVAGAGANVLTF. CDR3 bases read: TGTGCCAGCAGTTTTTATGTCGCCGGGGCTGGGGCCAACGTC.

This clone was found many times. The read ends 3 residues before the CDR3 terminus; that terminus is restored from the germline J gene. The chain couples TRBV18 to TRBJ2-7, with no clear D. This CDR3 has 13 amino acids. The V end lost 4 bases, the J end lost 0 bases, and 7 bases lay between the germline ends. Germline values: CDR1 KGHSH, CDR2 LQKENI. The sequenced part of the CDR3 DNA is TGTGCCAGCTCACTAGGCGGCTCCTACGAG. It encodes CASSLGGSYE. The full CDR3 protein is CASSLGGSYEQYF. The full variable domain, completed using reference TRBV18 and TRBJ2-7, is NAGVMQNPRHLVRRRGQEARLRCSPMKGHSHVYWYRQLPEEGLKFMVYLQKENIIDESGMPKERFSAEFPKEGPSILRIQQVVRGDSAAYFCASSLGGSYEQYFGPGTRLTVT.

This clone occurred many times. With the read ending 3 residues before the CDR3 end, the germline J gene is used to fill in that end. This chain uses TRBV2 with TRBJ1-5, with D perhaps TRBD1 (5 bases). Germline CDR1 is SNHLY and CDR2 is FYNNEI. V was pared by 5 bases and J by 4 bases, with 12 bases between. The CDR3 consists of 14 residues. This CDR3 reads CASSWRGNNQPQHF. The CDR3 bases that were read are TGTGCCAGCAGTTGGAGGGGCAATAATCAGCCC.